Below, 17 T cell receptor beta chains from the same sample are listed, as sequenced in a study of CD8+CD57+ T cells in acquired aplastic anemia. Before being chosen for sequencing, patients had shown CD8+CD57+ cell expansion by flow cytometry. Profiles of TCR beta VDJ and CDR3 were generated from a genomic DNA template. TCRdb reprocessed the reads with MiXCR, giving one entry per CDR3 protein. The profile shows about 200,000 distinct CDR3 sequences, roughly 60% of them singletons. Sequencing was carried out using sorted CD4+, CD8+, or CD8+CD57+ T cells (not recorded which) from PBMCs. The source is a human donor with aplastic anemia.

V and J are TRBV19 and TRBJ1-2, with D perhaps matching TRBD1 (5 bases). This CDR3 is built from 14 residues. CDR1 and CDR2 from the germline V gene are LNHDA and SQIVND (reference sequence). V was shortened by 0 bases and J by 5 bases, with 10 bases between the two germline ends. For the CDR3, the DNA is TGTGCCAGTAGTATAGATCGGGGGAATTATGGCTACACCTTC. This sequence encodes CASSIDRGNYGYTF.

V and J are TRBV15 and TRBJ2-1; possibly TRBD2 for D (6 bases). CDR1 is LNHNV and CDR2 is YYDKDF in the germline V gene (reference sequence). V was cut by 1 base and J by 5 bases, with 12 bases left in between. This CDR3 is built from 15 residues. CDR3 region: CATSRVGGLDNEQFF. The CDR3, as DNA: TGTGCCACCAGCAGAGTGGGGGGTTTGGACAATGAGCAGTTCTTC.

The CDR3 protein is CASSGRGGRGGYEQYF. The CDR3 DNA reads TGTGCCAGCAGTGGCCGGGGGGGACGGGGGGGCTACGAGCAGTACTTC. The chain is built from TRBV2 and TRBJ2-7; 8 bases are shared with TRBD2. Germline V gene sequence: CDR1 SNHLY, CDR2 FYNNEI. The V gene end was trimmed by 4 bases and the J gene end by 3 bases; junction bases not matched to a gene: 11. The CDR3 length is 16 residues.

The chain has TRBV11-3 and TRBJ1-6; D is undetermined. In germline, CDR1 is SGHNT, CDR2 YENEEA. The CDR3 has 13 amino acids. The V end was cut by 3 bases, the J end by 9 bases, with 9 bases between. CDR3 bases: TGTGCCAGCAGCTTTCCCCCGCCTTCACCCCTCCACTTT. Protein sequence: CASSFPPPSPLHF.

This clonotype was found many times. This chain connects TRBV11-2 to TRBJ2-1; D perhaps matches TRBD2 (6 bases). Trimming left V 0 bases short and J 14 bases short, with 11 bases between. Germline V gene data show CDR1 as SGHAT and CDR2 as FQNNGV. There are 12 residues in the CDR3. CDR3 region: CASSLEGVAEFF. The CDR3 DNA reads as TGTGCCAGCAGCTTAGAGGGAGTAGCGGAGTTCTTC. Variable domain in full (rest from reference TRBV11-2 and TRBJ2-1): EAGVAQSPRYKIIEKRQSVAFWCNPISGHATLYWYQQILGQGPKLLIQFQNNGVVDDSQLPKDRFSAERLKGVDSTLKIQPAKLEDSAVYLCASSLEGVAEFFGPGTRLTVL.

The chain joins TRBV19 to TRBJ2-7, with unresolved D. CDR1 is LNHDA, CDR2 SQIVND, per germline (reference sequence). Trimming pared 8 bases from V and 2 bases from J, leaving 13 bases between. The CDR3 loop spans 13 amino acids. CDR3 nucleotide sequence: TGTGCCAGTTCGGCGGCTGAGCCCTACGAGCAGTACTTC. As protein: CASSAAEPYEQYF.

This clonotype appeared many times. CDR3 bases: TGTGCCAGCAGTGACGGGGGGACTGGGAACACTGAAGCTTTCTTT. It codes for CASSDGGTGNTEAFF. The rearrangement uses TRBV6-1 and TRBJ1-1; D is perhaps TRBD1 (5 bases). CDR1 MNHNS and CDR2 SASEGT come from the germline V gene. V lost 3 bases to trimming and J lost 1 base, with 12 bases between them. The CDR3 runs to 15 residues.

The chain links TRBV19 to TRBJ1-2; D perhaps matches TRBD1 (6 bases). There are 12 residues in the CDR3. V was shortened by 5 bases and J by 8 bases, with 12 bases between the two germline ends. Germline V lookup: CDR1 LNHDA, CDR2 SQIVND (reference sequence). The CDR3 region has the DNA TGTGCCAGTAGTGCCAACAGGGACGGCTACACCTTC. Translated, it gives CASSANRDGYTF.

The V gene is TRBV20-1, the J gene TRBJ1-1; D ambiguous. V lost 0 bases and J 3 bases, leaving 2 bases between the germline ends. Per the germline V gene, CDR1 is DFQATT and CDR2 is SNEGSKA (reference sequence). The CDR3 consists of 11 residues. The CDR3 DNA reads as TGCAGTGCTAGAGAGCACACTGAAGCTTTCTTT. It yields the protein CSAREHTEAFF.

In the case of this clonotype: An end of the junction does not agree with germline; a read error may underlie this. The chain recombines TRBV5-1 with TRBJ1-5; D gene unclear. The CDR3 runs to 14 residues. Germline V CDR1 and CDR2: SGHRS, YFSETQ. CDR3 sequence reads: CASSSPGPGQPQHF. The CDR3 DNA reads as TGTGCCAGCAGCTCTCCCGGCCCCGGACAGCCCCAGCATTTT.

The rearrangement joins TRBV18 to TRBJ1-1, with D tentatively TRBD1 (5 bases). Per the germline V gene, CDR1 is KGHSH and CDR2 is LQKENI. Between the trimmed V and J ends, which lost 2 bases and 3 bases, there was a span of 13 bases. This CDR3 is built from 15 residues. CDR3 coding DNA: TGTGCCAGCTCACCAGGACAAGGGCACTACACTGAAGCTTTCTTT. This encodes CASSPGQGHYTEAFF.

At least ten counts were recorded for this clonotype. The chain joins TRBV3-1 to TRBJ1-4; a possible D gene is TRBD1 (5 bases). This CDR3 is 15 amino acids long. V dropped 4 bases and J dropped 6 bases, with 15 bases sitting between them. Germline V gives CDR1 LGHDT, CDR2 YNNKEL (reference sequence). As DNA, the CDR3 is TGTGCCAGCAGCCTGCTTGCGGACAACTATGAAAAACTGTTTTTT. It codes for CASSLLADNYEKLFF. Together with reference TRBV3-1 and TRBJ1-4, the CDR3 gives the full variable domain: DTAVSQTPKYLVTQMGNDKSIKCEQNLGHDTMYWYKQDSKKFLKIMFSYNNKELIINETVPNRFSPKSPDKAHLNLHINSLELGDSAVYFCASSLLADNYEKLFFGSGTQLSVL.

The chain is built from TRBV19 and TRBJ2-7; the match to TRBD1 covers 7 bases. The CDR3 consists of 17 residues. Unmatched junction bases numbered 17, after V lost 7 bases and J lost 2 bases. CDR1 and CDR2 (germline): LNHDA, SQIVND (reference sequence). This CDR3 is CASKGARVGHPTYEQYF. CDR3 DNA: TGTGCCAGTAAGGGGGCACGCGTAGGACACCCAACCTACGAGCAGTACTTC.

In this sample, this clonotype turned up a few times. This may come from a read error, since a much larger clone is one base off. This chain joins TRBV5-1 and TRBJ1-2; unclear D gene. The CDR3 has 13 residues. CDR1 SGHRS and CDR2 YFSETQ come from the germline V gene. The CDR3 DNA is TGTGCCAGCAGCTTGGCGGGGATTGAGGGCTGCACCTTC. Translation gives CASSLAGIEGCTF. The entire variable domain, with the rest obtained from reference TRBV5-1 and TRBJ1-2, is as follows: KAGVTQTPRYLIKTRGQQVTLSCSPISGHRSVSWYQQTPGQGLQFLFEYFSETQRNKGNFPGRFSGRQFSNSRSEMNVSTLELGDSALYLCASSLAGIEGCTFGSGTRLTVV.

This chain joins TRBV7-9 and TRBJ1-6; no reliable D call. This CDR3 is built from 12 residues. V lost 2 bases and J lost 15, with 11 bases in between. The germline V gene has CDR1 SEHNR and CDR2 FQNEAQ (reference sequence). The CDR3, as DNA: TGTGCCAGCAGCTTAAGGGTGGCTAGCCTCCACTTT. As protein: CASSLRVASLHF.

The V call is TRBV7-8, the J call TRBJ1-4, with D perhaps matching TRBD1 (5 bases). Germline CDR1 SGHVS, CDR2 FQNEAQ. This CDR3 is 16 amino acids long. V lost 1 base and J lost 7, with 16 bases in between. CDR3 amino acids: CASSLVLGVGGEKLFF. The DNA of the CDR3 is TGTGCCAGCAGCTTAGTATTGGGGGTGGGAGGTGAAAAACTGTTTTTT.

The chain has TRBV15 and TRBJ1-3; 9 nucleotides match TRBD1. CDR3 length equals 18 residues. Per the germline V gene, CDR1 is LNHNV and CDR2 is YYDKDF (reference sequence). Trimming cost V 3 bases and J 2 bases; bases outside gene matches: 11. The CDR3 bases are TGTGCCACCAGCAGCTCCAGGTCGGGACAGGGTCCTGGAAACACCATATATTTT. It specifies CATSSSRSGQGPGNTIYF.